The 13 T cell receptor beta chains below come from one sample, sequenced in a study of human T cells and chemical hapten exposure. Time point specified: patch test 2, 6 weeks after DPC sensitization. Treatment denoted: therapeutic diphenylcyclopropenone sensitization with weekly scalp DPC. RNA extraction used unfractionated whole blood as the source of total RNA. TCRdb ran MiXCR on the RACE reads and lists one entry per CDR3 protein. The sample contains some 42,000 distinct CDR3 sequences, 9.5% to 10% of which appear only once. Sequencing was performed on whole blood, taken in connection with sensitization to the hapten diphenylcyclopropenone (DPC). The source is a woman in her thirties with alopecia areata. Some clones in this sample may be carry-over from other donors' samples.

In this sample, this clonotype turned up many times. The CDR3 spells CATKTTDRANTGELFF. CDR3 sequence (DNA): TGTGCCACCAAGACCACGGACAGGGCGAACACCGGGGAGCTGTTTTTT. The chain has TRBV10-3 and TRBJ2-2; 8 nucleotides line up with TRBD1. V was pared by 10 bases and J by 0 bases, with 10 bases of the junction left unmatched. Per the germline V gene, CDR1 is ENHRY and CDR2 is SYGVKD. The CDR3 covers 16 residues.

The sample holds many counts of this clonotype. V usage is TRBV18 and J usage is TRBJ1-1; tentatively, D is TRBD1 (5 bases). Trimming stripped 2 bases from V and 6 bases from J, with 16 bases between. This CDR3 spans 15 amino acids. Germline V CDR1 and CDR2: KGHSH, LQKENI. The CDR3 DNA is TGTGCCAGCTCACCAAACCCCCAGGGTCGAGCTGAAGCTTTCTTT. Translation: CASSPNPQGRAEAFF. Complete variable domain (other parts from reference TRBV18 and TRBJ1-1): NAGVMQNPRHLVRRRGQEARLRCSPMKGHSHVYWYRQLPEEGLKFMVYLQKENIIDESGMPKERFSAEFPKEGPSILRIQQVVRGDSAAYFCASSPNPQGRAEAFFGQGTRLTVV.

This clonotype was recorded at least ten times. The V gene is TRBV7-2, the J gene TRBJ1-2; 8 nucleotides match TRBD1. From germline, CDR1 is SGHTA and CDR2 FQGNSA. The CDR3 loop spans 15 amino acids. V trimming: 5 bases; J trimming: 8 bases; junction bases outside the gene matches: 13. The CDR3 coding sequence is TGTGCCAGCAGCCCTGATCGACAGGGGTATGTAGGCTACACCTTC. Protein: CASSPDRQGYVGYTF.

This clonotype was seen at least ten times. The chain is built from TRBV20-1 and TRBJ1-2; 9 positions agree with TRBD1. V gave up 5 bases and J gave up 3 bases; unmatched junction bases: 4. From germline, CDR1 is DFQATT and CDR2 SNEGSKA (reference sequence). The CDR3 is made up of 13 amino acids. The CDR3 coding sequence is TGCAGTGCTTACAGGGGGCAGGACTATGGCTACACCTTC. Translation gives CSAYRGQDYGYTF.

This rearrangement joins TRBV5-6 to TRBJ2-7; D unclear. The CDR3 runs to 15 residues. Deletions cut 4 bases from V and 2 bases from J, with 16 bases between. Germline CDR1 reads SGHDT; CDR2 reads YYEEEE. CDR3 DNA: TGTGCCAGCAGCCCCCGGATCCACTCAACCTACGAGCAGTACTTC. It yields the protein CASSPRIHSTYEQYF.

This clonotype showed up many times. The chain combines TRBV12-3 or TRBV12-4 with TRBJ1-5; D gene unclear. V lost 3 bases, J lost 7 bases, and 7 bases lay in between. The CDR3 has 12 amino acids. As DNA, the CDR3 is TGTGCCAGCAGTTTCCGGCGGCAGCCCCAGCATTTT. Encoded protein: CASSFRRQPQHF.

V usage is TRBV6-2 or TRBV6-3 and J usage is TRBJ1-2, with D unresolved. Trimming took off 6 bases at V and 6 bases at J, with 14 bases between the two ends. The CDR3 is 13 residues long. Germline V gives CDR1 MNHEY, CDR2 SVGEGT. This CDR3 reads CASRREGLDGYTF. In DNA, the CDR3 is TGTGCCAGCAGAAGGGAAGGGCTGGATGGCTACACCTTC.

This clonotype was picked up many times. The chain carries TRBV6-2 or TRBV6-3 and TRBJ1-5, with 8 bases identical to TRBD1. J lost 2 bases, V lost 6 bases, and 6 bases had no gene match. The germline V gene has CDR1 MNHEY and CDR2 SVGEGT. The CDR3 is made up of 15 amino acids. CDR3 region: CASRVTGGGNQPQHF. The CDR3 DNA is TGTGCCAGCAGAGTTACAGGGGGAGGCAATCAGCCCCAGCATTTT.

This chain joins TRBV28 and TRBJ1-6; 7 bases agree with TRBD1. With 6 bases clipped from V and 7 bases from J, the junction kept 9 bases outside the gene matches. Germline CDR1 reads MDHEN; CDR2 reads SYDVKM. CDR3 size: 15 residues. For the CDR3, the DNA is TGTGCCAGCAGCCGCCGACAGGGACCGAATTCACCCCTCCACTTT. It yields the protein CASSRRQGPNSPLHF. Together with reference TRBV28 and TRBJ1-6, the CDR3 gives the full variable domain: DVKVTQSSRYLVKRTGEKVFLECVQDMDHENMFWYRQDPGLGLRLIYFSYDVKMKEKGDIPEGYSVSREKKERFSLILESASTNQTSMYLCASSRRQGPNSPLHFGNGTRLTVT.

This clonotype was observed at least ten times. In DNA form, the CDR3 reads TGTGCCAGCAGCGTACATCTTTTCCAAGAGACCCAGTACTTC. Its translation: CASSVHLFQETQYF. The chain carries TRBV7-2 and TRBJ2-5; D is undetermined. Looked up from germline, CDR1 is SGHTA and CDR2 is FQGNSA. The CDR3 consists of 14 residues. The ends were cut back, 5 bases at V and 1 base at J, with 11 bases in the middle.

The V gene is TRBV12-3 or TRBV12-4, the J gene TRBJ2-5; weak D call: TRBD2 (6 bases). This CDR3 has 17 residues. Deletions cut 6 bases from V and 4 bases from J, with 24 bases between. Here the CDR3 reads CASSPTHLARITETQYF. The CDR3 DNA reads TGTGCCAGCAGCCCAACCCATCTAGCGAGGATCACAGAGACCCAGTACTTC.

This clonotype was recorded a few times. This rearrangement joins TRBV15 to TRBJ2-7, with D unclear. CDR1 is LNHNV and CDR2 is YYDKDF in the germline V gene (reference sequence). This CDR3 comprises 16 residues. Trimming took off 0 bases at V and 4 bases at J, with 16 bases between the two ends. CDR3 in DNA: TGTGCCACCAGCAGAGATCAGGTGGGCAGTTCATACGAGCAGTACTTC. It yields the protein CATSRDQVGSSYEQYF.

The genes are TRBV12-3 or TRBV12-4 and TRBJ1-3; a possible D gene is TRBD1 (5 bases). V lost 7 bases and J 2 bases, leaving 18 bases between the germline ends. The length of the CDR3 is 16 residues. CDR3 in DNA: TGTGCCAGCACCGCCGGAAGGGGAACCACTGGAAACACCATATATTTT. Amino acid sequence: CASTAGRGTTGNTIYF.